This TCR beta chain was recovered during a study of vaccination effects on CD4 cells after COVID-19 (dated by TCRdb to between 2021 and 2024). For the study in its entirety: Participants received two doses of either the BNT162b2 or the mRNA-1273 mRNA SARS-CoV-2 vaccine. In both COVID-19 convalescent patients and infection-naive vaccine recipients, the study compared SARS-CoV-2 spike-specific CD4+ TCR repertoires from before mRNA vaccination with those from after it. The full study included some eleven COVID-19 convalescent patients and a few SARS-CoV-2-naive healthy vaccine recipients. Cultures from other donors in the study were sequenced using the Oncomine TCR Beta short-read assay on an Illumina iSeq 100. The research as a whole found: At late post-vaccination timepoints, both infection-induced and vaccine-induced clones showed marked clonal contraction, consistent with waning T cell responses. In healthy vaccine recipients, vaccine-induced clones were almost all SARS-CoV-2 mono-reactive, with only 1 of 255 cross-reactive with common cold coronaviruses. The study was limited by a small number of convalescent patients and lacked early post-infection timepoints.

Library generation was performed with the immunoSEQ multiplex PCR assay. DNA from the cultured and isolated CD4+ T cells underwent TCR beta CDR3 sequencing. On the authors' methods: Non-productive TCR sequences were removed and reads were trimmed to the CDR3 region, keeping CDR3s of at least 7 amino acids. Antigen-specific clonotypes were identified with the MANAFEST web app by comparing expansion in peptide wells against reference cultures. To be called positive, a clone needed expansion at FDR<0.05 compared with the reference and with all other wells, an odds ratio greater than 5, and a frequency greater than 0.1% in two replicate wells. Cross-reactive clonotypes were defined as significantly expanded in SARS-CoV-2 spike wells and in at least one common cold coronavirus spike condition. CDR3 similarity was assessed by Levenshtein distance with the stringdist R package, and unrooted trees were built with ape in R 3.6.1. The source is immuneACCESS, and TCRdb retained only in-frame sequences with V and J called. Part of the clones is not carried over; for the studies checked, unresolved V genes explain less than half of this, and the remainder is unexplained. The DNA gave D and trimming, while V, J and clone size come from that table. The sample contains roughly 25,000 clones, under 75% of them found a single time. The top ten clones comprise approximately 12% of the sample.

In the case of this clone: Its antigen is unknown. No base quality values were provided; no much bigger clone lies one nucleotide off.

Reading from cysteine to phenylalanine, the CDR3 counts 12 amino acids. The sequence is cut down to CDR3 DNA, 36 bases in frame from base 1. V is cut back by 3 bases and J by 5 bases, with 0 bases in the junction unmatched. The ViraFEST assay stimulated PBMC with viral peptide pools and then used TCR sequencing to identify antigen-specific CD4+ T cell clonotypes by expansion. After around ten days of culture, CD4+ T cells were isolated with the EasySep CD4+ T cell isolation kit. None of the healthy vaccine recipients had a prior SARS-CoV-2 infection, which was confirmed by nucleocapsid antibody tests that came back negative both before and after vaccination. About 2.1 million PBMC per well were cultured in IMDM with about 5.4% human AB serum, 8.5 to 10 IU/ml IL-2 and gentamicin, plus 10 ug/ml peptides. Half of the culture medium was replaced with fresh IL-2-containing medium on days 3 and 7. Each peptide stimulation condition was cultured in triplicate wells unless otherwise noted. PBMC were separated from whole blood using Ficoll-Paque Plus gradient centrifugation and were then either cryopreserved at -140C or used fresh. The overlapping peptide pools covered the spike proteins of SARS-CoV-2 as well as those of the common cold coronaviruses HCoV-NL63, HCoV-OC43 and HCoV-229E. Genomic DNA was extracted from cultured CD4+ T cells with the QIAamp micro DNA kit.

Sample: CD4+ T cells from PBMCs cultured with HCoV-OC43 spike peptides, taken before COVID-19 vaccination. This specimen's cell subset or site label, interpreted: HCoV-OC43 spike overlapping peptide pool stimulation. The chain joins TRBV12-3 or TRBV12-4 to TRBJ2-5; 7 bases in the junction line up with TRBD2. The receptor comes from a human donor who received a COVID-19 vaccine. DNA sequence: TGTGCCAGCAGTTTCGGGGGGGAGACCCAGTACTTC. Its translation is CASSFGGETQYF.